Listed here are 15 T cell receptor beta chains from one sample, sequenced in a study of T cells in Graves' hyperthyroidism and ophthalmopathy. RNA transcripts yielded amplified TCR beta CDR3 regions. With the HTBI primer set, the TCR CDR3 went through a first round of RT-PCR. TCRdb analysed the multiplex PCR reads with MiXCR anew, one entry per CDR3 protein. The sample holds 150,000 to 200,000 distinct CDR3 sequences, more than 15% seen once. Sequencing input: blood. Receptors were obtained from a woman in her fifties or sixties with Graves' hyperthyroidism.

At least ten counts were recorded for this clonotype. The chain is built from TRBV14 and TRBJ1-1; D not certain. V lost 0 bases, J lost 0 bases, and 5 bases lay in between. The V gene's germline CDR1 is SGHDN and CDR2 FVKESK. The CDR3 has 14 residues. Here the CDR3 reads CASSQDLVNTEAFF. CDR3 DNA sequence: TGTGCCAGCAGCCAAGACCTGGTGAACACTGAAGCTTTCTTT.

V and J are TRBV28 and TRBJ2-7; D remains unclear. V was cut by 4 bases and J by 5 bases, with 18 bases left in between. Germline assignment: CDR1 MDHEN and CDR2 SYDVKM. The CDR3 consists of 15 residues. The CDR3 here is CASSSPFFSTDEQYF. The CDR3, as DNA: TGTGCCAGCAGTTCTCCCTTCTTCTCGACGGACGAGCAGTACTTC.

This clonotype showed up many times. The V gene is TRBV2, the J gene TRBJ2-3; D may correspond to TRBD1 or TRBD2 (5 bases each). The V and J ends lost 6 bases and 4 bases respectively, with 17 bases between them. Germline V CDR1 and CDR2: SNHLY, FYNNEI. The CDR3 has 15 residues. CDR3 in amino acids: CASSRSGGSADTQYF. The CDR3 nucleotides are TGTGCCAGCAGCCGGAGTGGGGGTTCCGCAGATACGCAGTATTTT.

This chain connects TRBV11-2 to TRBJ1-1; D not certain. The germline CDR1 and CDR2 sequences are SGHAT and FQNNGV. The CDR3 is 13 amino acids. V was pared by 3 bases and J by 6 bases, with 11 bases between. CDR3 in amino acids: CASSFKGIPEAFF. DNA of the CDR3: TGTGCCAGCAGCTTTAAAGGGATCCCTGAAGCTTTCTTT.

This clonotype was detected many times. The V call is TRBV18, the J call TRBJ2-1; TRBD2 matches 9 bases. Germline V gene sequence: CDR1 KGHSH, CDR2 LQKENI. The CDR3 runs 14 residues. The V and J ends lost 4 bases and 10 bases, in that order; junction bases with no gene match: 8. CDR3 sequence (DNA): TGTGCCAGCTCACGAACCGGGACTAGCACAGAGCAGTTCTTC. Residues: CASSRTGTSTEQFF.

This clonotype was seen a few times. The rearrangement joins TRBV18 to TRBJ1-2; perhaps TRBD1 as D (6 bases). V shed 0 bases and J shed 5 bases, with 13 bases lying between them. Germline lookup yields CDR1 KGHSH and CDR2 LQKENI. The CDR3 runs to 15 residues. In DNA, the CDR3 is TGTGCCAGCTCACCACCCGGACAGCGAGGGTATGGCTACACCTTC. Translating gives CASSPPGQRGYGYTF.

This clonotype was recorded at least ten times. The V and J genes are TRBV29-1 and TRBJ2-2; 8 nucleotides match TRBD2. V lost 6 bases to trimming and J lost 9 bases; unmatched junction nucleotides: 6. The CDR3 is 12 amino acids. The germline V gene has CDR1 SQVTM and CDR2 ANQGSEA. CDR3 amino acids: CSVAGGGRELFF. For the CDR3, the DNA is TGCAGCGTCGCTGGCGGGGGGCGGGAGCTGTTTTTT.

Many counts were recorded for this clonotype. The chain links TRBV12-3 or TRBV12-4 to TRBJ2-7, with 7 bases that match TRBD1. The length of the CDR3 is 14 residues. Trimming removed 1 base from V and 3 bases from J; junction bases left unmatched: 3. For the CDR3, the DNA is TGTGCCAGCAGTTTAGTGGCAGGGGGCTACGAGCAGTACTTC. As protein: CASSLVAGGYEQYF.

V gene TRBV4-1 combines with J gene TRBJ1-4; D is ambiguous. The V end lost 5 bases, the J end lost 3 bases, and 7 bases lay between the germline ends. CDR1 is MGHRA, CDR2 YSYEKL, per germline. This CDR3 has 13 residues. CDR3 amino acids: CASSRRSNEKLFF. The CDR3 DNA sequence: TGCGCCAGCAGCAGACGGTCTAATGAAAAACTGTTTTTT.

This clonotype was seen many times. This chain connects TRBV7-2 to TRBJ2-3; D is perhaps TRBD2 (5 bases). Trimming took off 1 base at V and 0 bases at J, with 11 bases between the two ends. Looked up from germline, CDR1 is SGHTA and CDR2 is FQGNSA. The CDR3 extends over 16 amino acids. CDR3 region: CASSLELALSTDTQYF. The CDR3 coding sequence is TGTGCCAGCAGCTTAGAGCTAGCCCTTAGCACAGATACGCAGTATTTT.

This clonotype was found a few times. V and J are TRBV14 and TRBJ2-1, with 7 bases matching TRBD1. Unmatched junction bases numbered 20, after V lost 0 bases and J lost 6 bases. CDR3 size: 20 residues. Germline CDR1 is SGHDN and CDR2 is FVKESK. The DNA of the CDR3 is TGTGCCAGCAGCCAAGAAGTCCACTCGACAGGGATTTACCTGGGCAATGAGCAGTTCTTC. The encoded protein is CASSQEVHSTGIYLGNEQFF.

This clonotype was seen repeatedly, ten times or more. The V and J genes are TRBV5-1 and TRBJ2-7; the D gene is possibly TRBD2 (6 bases). Trimming took 1 base from V and 0 from J, leaving 11 bases between them. The CDR3 contains 15 residues. The germline gives CDR1 SGHRS, CDR2 YFSETQ. The DNA of the CDR3 is TGCGCCAGCAGCTTGATCTCGGGGGTCTCCTACGAGCAGTACTTC. Its translation is CASSLISGVSYEQYF.

This clonotype was detected ten times or more. The rearrangement links TRBV5-1 to TRBJ1-1; tentatively, D is TRBD1 (6 bases). Germline CDR1 SGHRS, CDR2 YFSETQ. Between the trimmed V and J ends, which lost 0 bases and 4 bases, there was a span of 10 bases. The CDR3 totals 14 residues. CDR3 nucleotides: TGCGCCAGCAGCTTGGTATTAGGGGGCACTGAAGCTTTCTTT. This translates into CASSLVLGGTEAFF. Together with reference TRBV5-1 and TRBJ1-1, the CDR3 gives the full variable domain: KAGVTQTPRYLIKTRGQQVTLSCSPISGHRSVSWYQQTPGQGLQFLFEYFSETQRNKGNFPGRFSGRQFSNSRSEMNVSTLELGDSALYLCASSLVLGGTEAFFGQGTRLTVV.

There are many counts of this clonotype. The chain employs TRBV7-3 and TRBJ2-1; TRBD1 matches at 7 bases. The junction had 9 bases not matched to a gene; V was cut back by 5 bases and J by 2 bases. The CDR3 is made up of 16 amino acids. In germline, CDR1 is SGHTA, CDR2 FQGTGA. Here the CDR3 DNA reads TGTGCCAGCAGCCCAAGAGCCGGGACAGCCTACAATGAGCAGTTCTTC. It translates to CASSPRAGTAYNEQFF.

This clonotype occurred many times. V and J are TRBV6-1 and TRBJ2-1; 7 bases are shared with TRBD2. Germline trimming cut 6 bases from V and 4 bases from J; bases unmatched to any gene: 18. The CDR3 is 18 residues long. CDR1 is MNHNS, CDR2 SASEGT, per germline. CDR3 region: CASSPKGLAVGPYNEQFF. The CDR3 coding sequence is TGTGCCAGCAGCCCTAAGGGGCTAGCGGTGGGACCATACAATGAGCAGTTCTTC.